This paragraph covers one TCR beta chain sequence. CDR3 size: 13 residues. Trimming left V 0 bases short and J 4 bases short, with 7 bases between. Germline V CDR1 and CDR2: SGHDN, FVKESK. Method: immunoSEQ multiplex PCR; TCRdb's copy keeps in-frame clones and lacks some. The sample yields about 34,000 clones, around 80% seen once. This sample stems from a study of PD-1 blockade in mismatch repair-deficient tumors. Overall study: Patients had 12 to 13 mismatch repair-deficient cancer types and were previously treated and progressing.

This sample comprised PBMCs, obtained roughly 6 weeks after starting pembrolizumab. The V call is TRBV14, the J call TRBJ2-7, with unresolved D. The clonotype was recovered from an adult with mismatch repair-deficient cancer. CDR3 protein: CASSQDPRYEQYF. CDR3 bases: TGTGCCAGCAGCCAAGATCCTCGGTACGAGCAGTACTTC.